This record covers a single T cell receptor beta chain. This specimen comes from a study of coeliac disease. The CDR3 is 17 residues long. The germline gives CDR1 SGHNT, CDR2 YYREEE (reference sequence). Trimming cost V 3 bases and J 0 bases; bases outside gene matches: 8. Libraries were prepared by immunoSEQ multiplex PCR; TCRdb keeps only in-frame clonotypes and omits some of them. The data contain 2,500 to 3,500 clones, 50% to 75% of them singletons. The specimen sequenced was intraepithelial lymphocytes from the gut. The TCR comes from a woman aged 40 to 49. V gene TRBV5-4 combines with J gene TRBJ2-2, with 7 bases that match TRBD1. For the CDR3, the DNA is TGTGCCAGCAGCTCGCGCAAGACAGGGTCGAACACCGGGGAGCTGTTTTTT. Translated, it gives CASSSRKTGSNTGELFF. Full variable domain (outside the CDR3, taken from reference TRBV5-4 and TRBJ2-2): ETGVTQSPTHLIKTRGQQVTLRCSSQSGHNTVSWYQQALGQGPQFIFQYYREEENGRGNFPPRFSGLQFPNYSSELNVNALELDDSALYLCASSSRKTGSNTGELFFGEGSRLTVL.